This TCR beta chain was documented in a study of cytomegalovirus exposure and HLA in healthy donors (dated by TCRdb to the late 2010s). With respect to the entire study: In an earlier analysis of approximately 500 of the donors, less than 350 Gb of sequence data and 117 million unique TCR beta sequences from about 190 million T cells were reported. A later analysis re-analyzed previously published TCR beta repertoires from 600 to 850 donors and added high-resolution HLA genotyping to study TCR occurrence patterns. To decide whether each TCR beta V gene segment behaved as functional or pseudogenic, an earlier analysis of 587 of the donors relied on high-throughput TCR beta sequencing. A later genetic analysis used genome-wide SNP genotypes for about 55% of the 666 donors, treating that subset as a discovery cohort. The study used immunosequencing to profile the T cell repertoires of 666 subjects and linked those repertoires to cytomegalovirus serostatus. Class I and class II HLA loci were covered by the typing at four-digit resolution. Among the roughly 390 genotyped donors, about 83% belonged to the genetic ancestry cluster associated with self-reported Caucasian donors. Along with the roughly 670-subject first cohort, a separate validation cohort of over 90 different subjects was used. Among about 410 genotyped donors of the cohort, an average of approximately 240,000 unique TCR beta nucleotide sequences was sequenced per donor, of which about 19% were non-productive. Every discovery cohort repertoire had been produced on one sequencing platform. Typing coverage varied by locus: 629-630 donors for A, B, C, DRB1 and DQB1; approximately 500 for DQA1; nearly 610 for DPA1; approximately 470 for DPB1. Rather than using new phenotypic data, the later analysis identified candidate immune exposures from TCR beta sequences and from how often those sequences occurred across donors. Because of strong linkage in the cohort, a few DR-DQ haplotypes were treated as single units for association and clustering. The study was designed to test whether signatures of past pathogen exposure could be identified by cataloging public T cell receptors. Donor age, sex, ethnicity and CMV serostatus were compiled together with the repertoire data. The study combined high-throughput TCR immunosequencing, statistical association of individual TCRs with disease status, and machine learning to predict cytomegalovirus infection status. An early release that covered about 600 HLA-typed donors contained about 300 gigabases of sequencing data and roughly 84 million unique TCR sequences.

The cohort comprised fewer than 700 healthy bone marrow donors. Cohort members were all nominally healthy when sampled, although unrecorded immune exposures were likely present. The donor tested CMV seropositive and was one of the 289 seropositive cohort members. Each donor provided a peripheral blood sample, and peripheral blood mononuclear cells were used for TCR beta sequencing. Genomic DNA was extracted from the blood cell samples with the Qiagen DNeasy Blood Extraction Kit. V is trimmed back by 6 bases and J by 1 base, and the junction contains 11 bases that no gene match accounts for. Counted from cysteine to phenylalanine, this CDR3 has 18 amino acids. Solely the CDR3 DNA is kept, with 54 bases framed from the first base. The germline V gene (reference sequence) sets CDR1 to MNHEY and CDR2 to SMNVEV. Points on this clone: Its antigen target is currently unknown. Base qualities are not provided; no much larger clone lies one nucleotide away.

What the authors observed across the whole study: According to the authors, the approach could potentially be generalized to other disease states and immunological phenotypes. At a false discovery rate of 0.05, a later analysis linked some 18,000 TCR beta sequences to specific HLA alleles. In an earlier analysis of more than 450 of the donors, most TCR beta V segments were observed in productive rearrangements about 87% or about 30% of the time, broadly matching IMGT annotations. In the study, around 150 TCR beta chains were listed as associated with cytomegalovirus. HLA typing was unavailable for some donors at each locus, so association tests used only the typed subset. Because counts were too low, about 15 rarely observed V segments, including chromosome 9 orphons, were left out of the earlier analysis of 587 of the donors. V-gene and J-gene trimming of TCR beta chains was associated with a missense DCLRE1C variant in a later genetic analysis, and the association was replicated in an independent cohort. While some public TCRs were present in many individuals, most TCR sequences turned up only very rarely across donors. A later analysis found that TCR association rates varied across HLA loci, with DRB1 alleles showing the most associated TCRs and HLA-C alleles the fewest. A further reported finding was that TCR beta sequences accurately predicted the HLA-A and HLA-B alleles for most subjects in the first cohort. Three of the identified cytomegalovirus-associated TCR beta chains were confirmed in vitro to be specific for cytomegalovirus antigens. The sequencing pipeline was judged likely to have produced a cluster of highly shared sequence variants as a technical artifact. In a later genetic analysis, fewer N-insertions in productive TCRs were reported among donors in an Asian-associated ancestry cluster than the roughly 640-donor mean. A later analysis found that most CMV-associated TCR beta chains appeared HLA-restricted, with HLA associations seemingly driven largely by CMV exposure. In both the original and validation cohorts, the classifier was reported to diagnose cytomegalovirus status with high specificity and sensitivity. Linkage disequilibrium might explain the correlated functional status among segregating V segments, but an unknown experimental factor could not be ruled out. Some IMGT-functional V segments, including TRBV6-2 and TRBV6-3, could not be distinguished by the 87-base-pair reads and were therefore excluded. When HLA alleles, especially DR and DQ, strongly co-occurred, attributing TCR associations to individual alleles was difficult. According to a later analysis, parvovirus B19, influenza, CMV and Epstein-Barr virus appeared linked to several top co-occurrence clusters. Roughly uniform sequencing depth across donors was assumed in presence/absence analyses, although this assumption may not hold. The cohort was sequenced for TCR beta chains only, and without alpha or paired-chain data the features that could be detected were limited. CMV serostatus was the only immune exposure information available for the cohort. In a later analysis, HLA-associated TCR beta chains were found to be more clonally expanded and to have lower generation probabilities than equally common non-associated chains.

Receptors were amplified or captured by the immunoSEQ multiplex PCR assay. A mixture of 60 forward primers for TCR Vbeta segments and 13 reverse primers for TCR Jbeta segments was used in the multiplex PCR. The CDR3 region of rearranged TCR beta genes was amplified from genomic DNA with a multiplex PCR assay. Amplified TCR beta libraries were sequenced as 87-base-pair reads on the Illumina HiSeq System. The original pipeline was this. A later analysis tallied 80 million to 95 million unique TCR beta chains across the 666 repertoires, and some 12 million of those chains were shared by two or more donors. A nearest-neighbor algorithm error-corrected the raw reads and collapsed the reads into unique sequences, merging closely related sequences to remove PCR and sequencing errors. V, D and J gene segments were assigned by aligning CDR3 sequences to IMGT reference sequences. For a sequence to be retained, a match of at least six nucleotides to both a V gene segment and a J gene segment was required. Rearrangements were called productive when the CDR3 lacked stop codons and stayed in frame with V and J; all others were non-productive. CDR3 was defined by IMGT convention, running from the second conserved V-encoded cysteine to the conserved J-encoded phenylalanine. The earlier analysis of about 500 of the donors excluded sequences that lacked an unambiguous match to a single V gene segment. An earlier analysis of fewer than 650 of the donors classified V segments as functional when productive rearrangements were above 56.7% and as segregating when the standard deviation between donors was above 5%. To diagnose cytomegalovirus status from the catalog of TCR beta chain sequences, a statistical classification framework was built. In a later analysis, V and J genes were assigned by comparing TCR nucleotide sequences against IMGT/GENE-DB human TR gene sequences. In a later analysis, CDR3 sequences and most-parsimonious VDJ recombination scenarios were assigned using the TCRdist pipeline. In a later analysis, each TCR beta chain was defined by its CDR3 amino acid sequence together with its V-gene family, and reads lacking a unique V-gene family were excluded. A later analysis removed several hundred highly shared, low-generation-probability nucleotide sequences to deal with suspected cross-contamination and a sequencing artifact. In a later analysis, a clonal expansion index was calculated for each public chain from normalized within-repertoire ranks of inferred template counts. Generation probabilities in a later analysis came from a VDJ recombination model fitted to out-of-frame rearrangements, and those results were checked against IGoR. Hypergeometric tests were used in a later analysis to score TCR-TCR, TCR-HLA and TCR-CMV co-occurrence, with a repertoire-size bias correction applied to the TCR pairs. False discovery rates were estimated in a later analysis by permuting HLA or CMV assignments 20 times. A later analysis grouped co-occurring TCRs with DBSCAN, adding TCRdist sequence similarity when clustering within HLA-allele-positive subsets. Repertoires with fewer than 30,000 or more than 120,000 public chains, plus five repertoires with anomalous nucleotide sharing, were excluded from co-occurrence clustering. As stored in TCRdb, this immuneACCESS dataset retains in-frame rearrangements with V and J assigned. A fraction of the clones does not appear; measured against another copy, unresolved V genes explain less than half of the discrepancy, and the remainder lacks a known reason. V and J calls and clone size are given by that table; D and trimming were obtained from the DNA. The sample table contains over 150,000 clones; only one count was recorded for nearly 80% of them. The ten largest clones capture roughly 12% of the sample.

The origin of this receptor is a man between 25 and 39 years old in good health and CMV-seropositive. Source material: PBMCs. The V gene is TRBV27 and the J gene is TRBJ2-6; a stretch of 8 junction bases matches TRBD2. The sequence in DNA is TGTGCCAGCAGGACGGCGGGGGGCTCCCATTCTGGGGCCAACGTCCTGACTTTC. The encoded protein is CASRTAGGSHSGANVLTF. Where the CDR3 stops, the reference TRBV27 and TRBJ2-6 genes take over; the full variable domain is EAQVTQNPRYLITVTGKKLTVTCSQNMNHEYMSWYRQDPGLGLRQIYYSMNVEVTDKGDVPEGYKVSRKEKRNFPLILESPSPNQTSLYFCASRTAGGSHSGANVLTFGAGSRLTVL.